A single sample is the source of the 4 T cell receptor beta chains below, sequenced in a study of blood T cell repertoires in COVID-19. The table came from immunoSEQ multiplex PCR; TCRdb's copy has only in-frame clones and leaves some out. Here the sample spans about 68,000 clones, approximately 79% being singletons. Material for sequencing was peripheral blood. All receptors derive from a woman aged 50 to 60 with acute or convalescent COVID-19.

The chain is built from TRBV9 and TRBJ1-1, with TRBD1 matching over 12 bases. This CDR3 is built from 16 residues. V shed 0 bases and J 4 bases; nucleotides not matched to a gene: 4. CDR1 is SGDLS and CDR2 is YYNGEE in the germline V gene. The CDR3, as DNA: TGTGCCAGCAGCGTAGGTGGGACAGGGGGCGGCACTGAAGCTTTCTTT. Amino acids: CASSVGGTGGGTEAFF.

This chain's CDR3 is CALEGQGGSPLHF. The CDR3 bases are TGTGCCTTGGAGGGACAGGGGGGATCACCCCTCCACTTT. The chain recombines TRBV30 with TRBJ1-6; TRBD1 matches at 11 bases. The V gene's germline CDR1 is GTSNPN and CDR2 SVGIG (reference sequence). V lost 7 bases and J lost 10; bases outside the gene matches: 6. The CDR3 spans 13 residues.

This clone was seen once. The V call is TRBV29-1, the J call TRBJ2-1; 8 bases agree with TRBD1. J lost 6 bases, V lost 5 bases, and 21 bases had no gene match. CDR1 is SQVTM and CDR2 is ANQGSEA in the germline V gene. The CDR3 length is 18 residues. As DNA, the CDR3 is TGCAGCGTTCCGAATAGCCCCAAGACAGGGGAAAGGGGCAATGAGCAGTTCTTC. This gives the protein CSVPNSPKTGERGNEQFF.

The CDR3 spells CASSLGGGQGSLNEQFF. The CDR3, as DNA: TGTGCCAGCAGCTTAGGAGGAGGACAGGGGTCTCTCAATGAGCAGTTCTTC. The chain uses TRBV7-9 and TRBJ2-1; 9 bases are shared with TRBD1. V shed 1 base, J shed 6 bases, and the junction held 10 bases outside the gene matches. The CDR3 spans 17 residues. Germline V lookup: CDR1 SEHNR, CDR2 FQNEAQ (reference sequence).